The 20 T cell receptor beta chains below all came from one sample that was sequenced in a study of cytomegalovirus exposure and HLA in healthy donors. Researchers ran the PCR with 60 Vbeta and 13 Jbeta primers. Method: immunoSEQ multiplex PCR; TCRdb's copy keeps in-frame clones and lacks some. The sample yields some 200,000 clones, approximately 79% seen once. The sequencing sample was made of PBMCs. The source of these receptors is a man aged 35-49 years in good health and CMV-seropositive.

This clone showed up just once. The CDR3 DNA is TGTGCCAGCAGCTTACAGGGAGGACTAGCCAAAAACATTCAGTACTTC. It yields the protein CASSLQGGLAKNIQYF. The V and J genes are TRBV11-1 and TRBJ2-4; the D gene is possibly TRBD2 (6 bases). V was clipped by 2 bases and J by 0 bases, with 11 bases between them. The germline V gene encodes CDR1 SGHAT and CDR2 FQDESV (reference sequence). The CDR3 sequence is 16 residues long.

This sequence joins TRBV7-2 and TRBJ2-2; 7 nucleotides match TRBD1. J gave up 1 base and V 4 bases, and 6 bases lay outside the gene matches. The CDR3 has 16 residues. Germline V CDR1 and CDR2: SGHTA, FQGNSA. In DNA, the CDR3 is TGTGCCAGCAGCTCTCCGGGACAGCTGAACACCGGGGAGCTGTTTTTT. Its protein is CASSSPGQLNTGELFF.

This chain uses TRBV7-9 with TRBJ2-5, with 10 positions matching TRBD1. CDR1 is SEHNR, CDR2 FQNEAQ, per germline (reference sequence). The V segment lost 5 bases and the J segment 5 bases; nucleotides outside the gene matches: 5. The CDR3 length is 14 residues. The CDR3 spells CASSLRGQGETQYF. The DNA for the CDR3 is TGTGCCAGCAGCCTCCGGGGACAGGGGGAGACCCAGTACTTC.

The gene calls are TRBV30 and TRBJ1-4; 7 nucleotides line up with TRBD1. Trimming at V came to 2 bases and at J to 3 bases, leaving 6 bases not matched to a gene. This CDR3 comprises 15 residues. The V gene's germline CDR1 is GTSNPN and CDR2 SVGIG (reference sequence). In DNA form, the CDR3 reads TGTGCCTGGAGTCCAGGGGGACGGGCTAATGAAAAACTGTTTTTT. Translating gives CAWSPGGRANEKLFF.

V and J are TRBV12-5 and TRBJ1-1, with D unresolved. CDR3 length: 15 amino acids. The V end was cut by 0 bases, the J end by 0 bases, with 8 bases between. Per the germline V gene, CDR1 is LGHNT and CDR2 is FRNRAP. CDR3 amino acids: CASGLVPGLNTEAFF. The CDR3 DNA reads as TGTGCTAGTGGTTTGGTGCCCGGTTTGAACACTGAAGCTTTCTTT.

This clone was recorded only once. A read error may account for a junction end that differs from germline. V and J are TRBV7-7 and TRBJ2-3, with 8 bases lining up with TRBD2. Germline-derived CDR1 and CDR2 are SSHAT and FNYEAQ (reference sequence). The CDR3 is made up of 12 amino acids. The chain's CDR3 is CASSETSGTQYF. The CDR3 DNA is TGTGCTAGCAGCGAAACTAGCGGTACGCAGTATTTT.

As for this clone: This CDR3 is also generated by other DNA sequences in the sample. V and J are TRBV7-2 and TRBJ1-2; D call uncertain. V lost 0 bases, J lost 4 bases, and 6 bases lay in between. The CDR3 is 13 amino acids. Germline V gene sequence: CDR1 SGHTA, CDR2 FQGNSA. The CDR3 sequence: CASSLASSYGYTF. CDR3 in DNA: TGTGCCAGCAGCTTAGCATCGAGCTATGGCTACACCTTC. Looking up the rest from reference TRBV7-2 and TRBJ1-2 gives the full variable domain: GAGVSQSPSNKVTEKGKDVELRCDPISGHTALYWYRQSLGQGLEFLIYFQGNSAPDKSGLPSDRFSAERTGGSVSTLTIQRTQQEDSAVYLCASSLASSYGYTFGSGTRLTVV.

V usage is TRBV7-2 and J usage is TRBJ1-5; D uncertain. This CDR3 has 13 amino acids. Trimming removed 2 bases from V and 5 bases from J, with 7 bases in between. In germline, CDR1 is SGHTA, CDR2 FQGNSA. The CDR3 sequence is CASSLTVDQPQHF. The CDR3 DNA reads as TGTGCCAGCAGCTTAACAGTCGATCAGCCCCAGCATTTT.

This sequence joins TRBV7-2 and TRBJ2-7; D possibly corresponds to TRBD1 (5 bases). This CDR3 has 14 amino acids. V lost 5 bases and J 2 bases, leaving 13 bases between the germline ends. Germline V gene sequence: CDR1 SGHTA, CDR2 FQGNSA. The CDR3 loop reads CASSGDSETYEQYF. The CDR3 DNA reads TGTGCCAGCAGCGGCGACAGTGAGACCTACGAGCAGTACTTC.

This sequence joins TRBV6-5 and TRBJ2-5; D may be TRBD2 (6 bases). The CDR3 is 14 amino acids. V lost 5 bases to trimming and J lost 4 bases, with 14 bases between them. Germline-derived CDR1 and CDR2 are MNHEY and SVGAGI. CDR3 in amino acids: CASSPPGGIETQYF. DNA for the CDR3: TGTGCCAGCAGTCCCCCCGGGGGTATAGAGACCCAGTACTTC.

This clone has a single count. The chain joins TRBV4-1 to TRBJ2-1, with unresolved D. V lost 4 bases to trimming and J lost 9 bases, with 10 bases between them. The V gene's germline CDR1 is MGHRA and CDR2 YSYEKL. This CDR3 has 12 amino acids. CDR3 sequence (DNA): TGCGCCAGCAGCCGAGTAACCGCTGAGCAGTTCTTC. It is translated as CASSRVTAEQFF.

This clone was counted a few times. The chain couples TRBV29-1 to TRBJ1-2, with 8 bases matching TRBD1. The ends lost 5 bases at V and 7 bases at J; junction bases unmatched: 12. The length of the CDR3 is 14 residues. Germline CDR1 reads SQVTM; CDR2 reads ANQGSEA. The CDR3 is CSVSDPGGASGYTF. Here the CDR3 DNA reads TGCAGCGTTTCCGACCCAGGGGGCGCCTCTGGCTACACCTTC.

This clone was recorded only once. The V call is TRBV28, the J call TRBJ2-5, with D possibly being TRBD1 (5 bases). V was pared by 7 bases and J by 2 bases, with 11 bases between. CDR1 MDHEN and CDR2 SYDVKM come from the germline V gene. The CDR3 contains 13 residues. The CDR3 region is CASKGHGQETQYF. In nucleotides, the CDR3 is TGTGCCAGCAAAGGACACGGGCAAGAGACCCAGTACTTC. Together with reference TRBV28 and TRBJ2-5, the CDR3 gives the full variable domain: DVKVTQSSRYLVKRTGEKVFLECVQDMDHENMFWYRQDPGLGLRLIYFSYDVKMKEKGDIPEGYSVSREKKERFSLILESASTNQTSMYLCASKGHGQETQYFGPGTRLLVL.

The CDR3 region has the DNA TGTGCCAGCAGCACCCGGGACTCCCCAGGGGATACGCAGTATTTT. The encoded protein is CASSTRDSPGDTQYF. J is TRBJ2-3 and V is TRBV5-4; D is perhaps TRBD2 (6 bases). Looked up from germline, CDR1 is SGHNT and CDR2 is YYREEE (reference sequence). The V end lost 4 bases, the J end lost 6 bases, and 18 bases lay between the germline ends. The CDR3 extends over 15 amino acids.

This CDR3 is CASTAGPLNLATNEKLFF. CDR3 coding DNA: TGTGCCAGCACGGCAGGGCCCCTGAACCTTGCAACTAATGAAAAACTGTTTTTT. This sequence joins TRBV28 and TRBJ1-4; perhaps TRBD1 as D (5 bases). CDR1 is MDHEN, CDR2 SYDVKM, per germline. The CDR3 spans 18 residues. The germline V and J ends were trimmed by 7 bases and 0 bases, with 21 bases remaining between them.

This chain joins TRBV7-9 and TRBJ1-2; TRBD1 agrees at 7 bases. The CDR3 spans 11 residues. V shed 5 bases, J shed 10 bases, and the junction held 4 bases outside the gene matches. Germline assignment: CDR1 SEHNR and CDR2 FQNEAQ (reference sequence). The CDR3: CASSDTGDYTF. CDR3 sequence (DNA): TGTGCCAGCAGCGACACAGGGGACTACACCTTC.

This chain uses TRBV21-1 with TRBJ2-7; the table's D call, TRBD1, has no DNA check behind it. TRBV21-1 is a pseudogene segment. The CDR3 consists of 14 residues. Here the CDR3 DNA reads TGTGCCAGCAGCCGAGGGACAGGTGAGTACGAGCAGTACTTC. This encodes CASSRGTGEYEQYF.

The V gene is TRBV9, the J gene TRBJ1-3; no clear D. Trimming removed 1 base at V and 0 bases at J, with 8 bases between. The CDR3 totals 15 residues. Germline V gene data show CDR1 as SGDLS and CDR2 as YYNGEE. CDR3 coding DNA: TGTGCCAGCAGCGTATTGGCAGACTCTGGAAACACCATATATTTT. It codes for CASSVLADSGNTIYF.

With respect to this clone: At one end the junction does not follow the germline gene, possibly because of a read error. The chain employs TRBV4-3 and TRBJ1-1; tentative D call: TRBD1 (6 bases). The germline CDR1 and CDR2 sequences are LGHNA and YSLEER. The CDR3 has 16 amino acids. This CDR3 reads CAGSQDLGTLNTEAFF. CDR3 nucleotide sequence: TGCGCCGGCAGCCAAGATTTGGGGACACTGAACACTGAAGCTTTCTTT.

A word on this clone: Other DNA sequences in the same sample also yield this CDR3. J is TRBJ1-5 and V is TRBV7-6; possible D gene TRBD1, 5 bases. V was clipped by 1 base and J by 1 base, with 11 bases between them. This CDR3 is built from 16 residues. CDR1 is SGHVS, CDR2 FNYEAQ, per germline. The CDR3 loop is CASSLGGGGSNQPQHF. CDR3 sequence (DNA): TGTGCCAGCAGCTTAGGGGGCGGGGGGAGCAATCAGCCCCAGCATTTT.